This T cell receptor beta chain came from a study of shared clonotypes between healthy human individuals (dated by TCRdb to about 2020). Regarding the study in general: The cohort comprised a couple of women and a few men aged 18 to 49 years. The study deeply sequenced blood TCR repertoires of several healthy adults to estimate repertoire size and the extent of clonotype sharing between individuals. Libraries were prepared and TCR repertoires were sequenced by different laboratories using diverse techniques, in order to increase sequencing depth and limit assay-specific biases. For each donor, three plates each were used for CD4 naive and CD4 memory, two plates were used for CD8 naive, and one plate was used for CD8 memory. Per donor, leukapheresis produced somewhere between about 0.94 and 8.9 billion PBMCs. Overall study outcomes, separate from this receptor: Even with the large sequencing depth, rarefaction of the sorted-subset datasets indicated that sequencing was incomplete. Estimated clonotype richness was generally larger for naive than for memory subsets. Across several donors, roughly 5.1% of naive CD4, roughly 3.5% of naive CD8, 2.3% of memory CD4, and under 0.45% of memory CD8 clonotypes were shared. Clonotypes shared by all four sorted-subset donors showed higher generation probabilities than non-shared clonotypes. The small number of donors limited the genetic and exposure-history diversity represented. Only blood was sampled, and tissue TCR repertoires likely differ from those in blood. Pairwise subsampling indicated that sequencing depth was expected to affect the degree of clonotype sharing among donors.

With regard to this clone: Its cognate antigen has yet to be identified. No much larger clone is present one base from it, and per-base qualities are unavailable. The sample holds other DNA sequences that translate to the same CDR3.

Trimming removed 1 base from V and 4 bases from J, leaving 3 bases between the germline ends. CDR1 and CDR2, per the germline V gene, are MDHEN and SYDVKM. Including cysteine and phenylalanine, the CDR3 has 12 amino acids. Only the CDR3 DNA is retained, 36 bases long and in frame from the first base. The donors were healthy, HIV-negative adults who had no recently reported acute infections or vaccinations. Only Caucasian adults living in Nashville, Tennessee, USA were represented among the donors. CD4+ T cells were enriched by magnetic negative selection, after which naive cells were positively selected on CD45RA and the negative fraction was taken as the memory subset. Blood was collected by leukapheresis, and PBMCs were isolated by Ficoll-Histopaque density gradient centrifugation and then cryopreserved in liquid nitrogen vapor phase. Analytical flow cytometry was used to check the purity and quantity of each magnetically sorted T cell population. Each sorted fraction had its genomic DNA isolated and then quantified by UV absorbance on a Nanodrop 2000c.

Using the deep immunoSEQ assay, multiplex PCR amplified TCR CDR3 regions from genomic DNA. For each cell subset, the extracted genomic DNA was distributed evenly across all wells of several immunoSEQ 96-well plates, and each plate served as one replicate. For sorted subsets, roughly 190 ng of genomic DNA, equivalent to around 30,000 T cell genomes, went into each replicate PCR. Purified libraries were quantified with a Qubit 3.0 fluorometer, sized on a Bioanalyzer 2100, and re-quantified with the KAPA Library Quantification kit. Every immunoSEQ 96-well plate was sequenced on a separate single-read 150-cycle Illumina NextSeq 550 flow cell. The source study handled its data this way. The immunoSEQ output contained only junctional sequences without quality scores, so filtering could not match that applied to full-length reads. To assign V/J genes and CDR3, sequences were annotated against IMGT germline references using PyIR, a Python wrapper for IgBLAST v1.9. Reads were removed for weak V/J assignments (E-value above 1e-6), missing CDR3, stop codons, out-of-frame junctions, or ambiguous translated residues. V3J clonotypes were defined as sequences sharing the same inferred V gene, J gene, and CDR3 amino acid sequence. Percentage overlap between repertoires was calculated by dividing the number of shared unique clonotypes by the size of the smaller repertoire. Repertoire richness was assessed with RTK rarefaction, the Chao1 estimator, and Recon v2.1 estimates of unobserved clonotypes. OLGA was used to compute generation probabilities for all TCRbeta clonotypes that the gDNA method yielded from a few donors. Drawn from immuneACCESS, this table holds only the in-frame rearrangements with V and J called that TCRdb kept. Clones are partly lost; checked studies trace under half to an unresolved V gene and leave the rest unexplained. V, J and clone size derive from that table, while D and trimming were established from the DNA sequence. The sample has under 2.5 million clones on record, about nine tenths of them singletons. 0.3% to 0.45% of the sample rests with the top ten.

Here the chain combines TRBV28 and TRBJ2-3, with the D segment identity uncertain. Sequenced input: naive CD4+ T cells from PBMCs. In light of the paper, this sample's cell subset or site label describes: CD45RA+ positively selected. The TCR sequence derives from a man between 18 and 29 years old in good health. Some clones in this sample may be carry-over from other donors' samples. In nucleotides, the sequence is TGTGCCAGCAGTTTATTATCAGATACGCAGTATTTT. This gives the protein CASSLLSDTQYF.